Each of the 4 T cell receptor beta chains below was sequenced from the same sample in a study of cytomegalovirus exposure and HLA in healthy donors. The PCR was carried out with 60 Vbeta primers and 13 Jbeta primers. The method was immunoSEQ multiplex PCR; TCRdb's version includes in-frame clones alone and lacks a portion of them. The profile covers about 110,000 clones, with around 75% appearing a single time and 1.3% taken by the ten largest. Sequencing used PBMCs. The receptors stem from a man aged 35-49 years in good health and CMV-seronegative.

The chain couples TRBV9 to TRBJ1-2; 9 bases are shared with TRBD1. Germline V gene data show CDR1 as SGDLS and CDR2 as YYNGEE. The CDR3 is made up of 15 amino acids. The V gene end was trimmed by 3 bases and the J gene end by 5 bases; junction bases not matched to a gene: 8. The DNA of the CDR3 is TGTGCCAGCAGCGACGGGACAGGGCGGGCGTATGGCTACACCTTC. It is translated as CASSDGTGRAYGYTF.

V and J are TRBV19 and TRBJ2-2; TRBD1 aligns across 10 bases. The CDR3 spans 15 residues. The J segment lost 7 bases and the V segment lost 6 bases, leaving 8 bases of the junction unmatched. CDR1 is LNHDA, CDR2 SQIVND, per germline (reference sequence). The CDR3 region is CASRPDRGRSGELFF. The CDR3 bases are TGTGCCAGTAGACCTGACAGGGGGCGTAGCGGGGAGCTGTTTTTT. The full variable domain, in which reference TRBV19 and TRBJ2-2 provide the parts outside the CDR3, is DGGITQSPKYLFRKEGQNVTLSCEQNLNHDAMYWYRQDPGQGLRLIYYSQIVNDFQKGDIAEGYSVSREKKESFPLTVTSAQKNPTAFYLCASRPDRGRSGELFFGEGSRLTVL.

CDR3 sequence: CASSYKTGGYEKLFF. The CDR3 DNA reads as TGTGCCAGCAGTTACAAGACAGGGGGATACGAAAAACTGTTTTTT. The rearrangement uses TRBV6-5 and TRBJ1-4, with 9 bases identical to TRBD1. The germline V gene encodes CDR1 MNHEY and CDR2 SVGAGI. The CDR3 sequence is 15 residues long. V was clipped by 2 bases and J by 8 bases; unmatched bases: 6.

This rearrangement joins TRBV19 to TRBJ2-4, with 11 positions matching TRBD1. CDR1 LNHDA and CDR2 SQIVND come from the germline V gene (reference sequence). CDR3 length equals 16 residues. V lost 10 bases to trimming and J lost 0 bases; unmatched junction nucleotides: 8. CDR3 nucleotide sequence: TGTGCCACGGGACAGGGGGGAGATTTAGCCAAAAACATTCAGTACTTC. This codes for CATGQGGDLAKNIQYF.